What follows is one TCR beta chain and its context. The antigen is unknown. This sample was taken from a study of T cell responses to AZD1222 COVID-19 vaccine. Sequencing used immunoSEQ multiplex PCR; TCRdb keeps in-frame clones, though not all of them. The repertoire holds around 120,000 clones, with less than 90% as singletons. V lost 0 bases and J lost 8; bases outside the gene matches: 6. This CDR3 comprises 15 residues. From germline, CDR1 is LGHNA and CDR2 YNFKEQ. Whole-study findings and limits: In the spike-specific TCR repertoire, nearly half reportedly target unmutated variant regions. With dominance at 160-218 and 743-854, vaccine-associated CD4 TCRs spanned spike.

This receptor was identified in an adult in good health. J is TRBJ1-4 and V is TRBV4-2; the match to TRBD1 covers 7 bases. Sequenced material: peripheral blood, taken on day 0 of AZD1222 vaccination. The DNA of the CDR3 is TGTGCCAGCAGCCAAGATGGCAGGGGGAACGAAAAACTGTTTTTT. The encoded protein is CASSQDGRGNEKLFF.